Below are 27 T cell receptor beta chains sequenced from a single sample in a study of T cell responses to AZD1222 COVID-19 vaccine. The method was immunoSEQ multiplex PCR; TCRdb's version includes in-frame clones alone and lacks a portion of them. The data show about 120,000 clones, about 93% seen once. Sequencing used peripheral blood, obtained 28 days after the second AZD1222 dose. The receptors come from an adult who received the AZD1222 COVID-19 vaccine.

The rearrangement links TRBV10-3 to TRBJ2-7, with D perhaps matching TRBD1 (5 bases). V was pared by 3 bases and J by 4 bases, with 7 bases between. In germline, CDR1 is ENHRY, CDR2 SYGVKD. The CDR3 contains 12 residues. The CDR3 region is CAISDKGYEQYF. DNA of the CDR3: TGTGCCATCAGTGACAAGGGGTACGAGCAGTACTTC.

The chain recombines TRBV29-1 with TRBJ1-1; D is perhaps TRBD1 (6 bases). Trimming took off 3 bases at V and 6 bases at J, with 14 bases between the two ends. The CDR3 totals 13 residues. Per the germline V gene, CDR1 is SQVTM and CDR2 is ANQGSEA. Here the CDR3 DNA reads TGCAGCGTTGAGAACAGGGTTGAGGCTGAAGCTTTCTTT. It specifies CSVENRVEAEAFF.

The rearrangement uses TRBV5-1 and TRBJ1-2, with a possible D match to TRBD1 (6 bases). V gave up 5 bases and J gave up 7 bases, with 18 bases separating them. CDR1 and CDR2 from the germline V gene are SGHRS and YFSETQ. The length of the CDR3 is 14 residues. CDR3 in amino acids: CASRVLPGAGGYTF. CDR3 nucleotides: TGCGCCAGCAGAGTGCTACCGGGGGCAGGTGGCTACACCTTC.

The J gene is TRBJ2-2, the V gene TRBV7-9; possibly TRBD2 for D (7 bases). In germline, CDR1 is SEHNR, CDR2 FQNEAQ (reference sequence). The CDR3 has 15 amino acids. The V and J ends lost 1 base and 4 bases respectively, with 10 bases between them. CDR3 nucleotides: TGTGCCAGCAGCTTAGTGCGGGGGCCCACCGGGGAGCTGTTTTTT. Translating gives CASSLVRGPTGELFF.

The rearrangement uses TRBV18 and TRBJ2-7, with 9 bases identical to TRBD1. Germline assignment: CDR1 KGHSH and CDR2 LQKENI. V shed 2 bases, J shed 4 bases, and the junction held 6 bases outside the gene matches. The CDR3 length is 15 residues. CDR3 bases: TGTGCCAGCTCACCATGGACAGGGGATAGGTACGAGCAGTACTTC. This sequence encodes CASSPWTGDRYEQYF.

The chain has TRBV19 and TRBJ2-6, with 8 positions matching TRBD1. V shed 5 bases, J shed 2 bases, and the junction held 8 bases outside the gene matches. The CDR3 extends over 17 amino acids. CDR1 is LNHDA and CDR2 is SQIVND in the germline V gene (reference sequence). The CDR3 protein is CASSSGGSFTGANVLTF. The DNA for the CDR3 is TGTGCCAGTAGTTCAGGGGGCTCCTTTACTGGGGCCAACGTCCTGACTTTC.

The chain recombines TRBV12-3 or TRBV12-4 with TRBJ1-2; D not certain. Trimming stripped 6 bases from V and 2 bases from J, with 10 bases between. The CDR3 runs to 13 residues. This CDR3 reads CASSPPGNYGYTF. The CDR3, as DNA: TGTGCCAGCAGCCCCCCGGGGAACTATGGCTACACCTTC.

With respect to this clone: Germline and junction disagree at one end, which may indicate a read error. CDR3 in amino acids: CASILVTEAFF. CDR3 DNA sequence: TGTGCCAGCATTTTAGTCACTGAAGCTTTCTTT. This chain joins TRBV12-3 or TRBV12-4 and TRBJ1-1; D remains ambiguous. The CDR3 has 11 amino acids.

The CDR3 here is CASRYLGEKLFF. CDR3 bases: TGTGCCAGCAGATATCTAGGGGAAAAACTGTTTTTT. The chain joins TRBV12-3 or TRBV12-4 to TRBJ1-4; D unclear. The CDR3 extends over 12 amino acids. V lost 6 bases, J lost 8 bases, and 10 bases lay in between.

The gene calls are TRBV6-5 and TRBJ1-2, with a weak D call TRBD1 (5 bases). Trimming took 6 bases from V and 3 from J, leaving 11 bases between them. Germline CDR1 reads MNHEY; CDR2 reads SVGAGI. The CDR3 extends over 13 amino acids. The CDR3 DNA reads as TGTGCCAGCAGCTCCGGGACGCACTATGGCTACACCTTC. This encodes CASSSGTHYGYTF.

The chain is built from TRBV6-5 and TRBJ2-7; D is undetermined. CDR1 and CDR2 (germline): MNHEY, SVGAGI. There are 14 residues in the CDR3. Trimming took off 6 bases at V and 1 base at J, with 13 bases between the two ends. The CDR3 sequence: CASSPTLKSYEQYF. The DNA for the CDR3 is TGTGCCAGCAGCCCCACCCTCAAATCCTACGAGCAGTACTTC.

The rearrangement links TRBV9 to TRBJ1-2; D is possibly TRBD1 (5 bases). Germline CDR1 and CDR2: SGDLS and YYNGEE. There are 14 residues in the CDR3. The V gene lost 0 bases and the J gene lost 8 bases, with 14 bases spanning the gap. The CDR3 here is CASSVGNGAQGYTF. As DNA, the CDR3 is TGTGCCAGCAGCGTAGGGAATGGGGCGCAGGGCTACACCTTC.

This chain uses TRBV2 with TRBJ2-7, with TRBD2 matching 14 bases. The germline V gene has CDR1 SNHLY and CDR2 FYNNEI. Trimming took 7 bases from V and 6 from J; bases not matched to a gene: 5. The CDR3 sequence is 14 residues long. CDR3 amino acids: CASIPTSGRGEQYF. Here the CDR3 DNA reads TGTGCCAGCATTCCGACTAGCGGGAGGGGCGAGCAGTACTTC.

This clone was counted once. The chain recombines TRBV6-2 or TRBV6-3 with TRBJ1-1; D is possibly TRBD1 (5 bases). Per germline, CDR1 MNHEY and CDR2 SVGEGT. Trimming pared 4 bases from V and 10 bases from J, leaving 13 bases between. CDR3 length equals 12 residues. The CDR3 coding sequence is TGTGCCAGCAGTTCGGGACTTCCGGGAGCTTTCTTT. It codes for CASSSGLPGAFF.

The chain is built from TRBV5-1 and TRBJ1-1, with D possibly being TRBD1 (6 bases). Germline lookup yields CDR1 SGHRS and CDR2 YFSETQ. This CDR3 has 12 residues. V was shortened by 5 bases and J by 8 bases, with 13 bases between the two germline ends. As DNA, the CDR3 is TGCGCCAGCAGGTATGGACAGACCGAAGCTTTCTTT. Its protein is CASRYGQTEAFF.

This chain connects TRBV12-3 or TRBV12-4 to TRBJ1-5, with D possibly matching TRBD1 (6 bases). Between the trimmed V and J ends, which lost 6 bases and 5 bases, there was a span of 11 bases. CDR3 length: 13 residues. The CDR3 loop is CASRVGADQPQHF. Here the CDR3 DNA reads TGTGCCAGCAGGGTGGGGGCTGATCAGCCCCAGCATTTT.

A single count supports this clone. The chain is built from TRBV24-1 and TRBJ1-1; D not resolved. This CDR3 has 10 amino acids. The germline V and J ends were trimmed by 5 bases and 5 bases, with 2 bases remaining between them. CDR1 KGHDR and CDR2 SFDVKD come from the germline V gene. CDR3 nucleotide sequence: TGTGCCACCAGTGGGACTGAAGCTTTCTTT. Residues: CATSGTEAFF.

V usage is TRBV25-1 and J usage is TRBJ1-1; tentative D call: TRBD1 (5 bases). V shed 8 bases and J shed 11 bases, with 15 bases lying between them. Germline V gene sequence: CDR1 MGHDK, CDR2 SYGVNS. CDR3 length: 11 residues. In DNA form, the CDR3 reads TGTGCCAGCTCGGGGCCGGATCTGGCTTTCTTT. Amino acids: CASSGPDLAFF.

V usage is TRBV7-2 and J usage is TRBJ2-7, with 8 bases identical to TRBD2. Germline lookup yields CDR1 SGHTA and CDR2 FQGNSA. The CDR3 has 19 amino acids. V trimming: 0 bases; J trimming: 1 base; junction bases outside the gene matches: 14. The CDR3 DNA sequence: TGTGCCAGCAGCTTAGCGGTGTCAGAAGCGGGAGTAGCTTCCTACGAGCAGTACTTC. It is translated as CASSLAVSEAGVASYEQYF.

The chain joins TRBV30 to TRBJ2-1, with TRBD1 matching 9 bases. The V segment lost 1 base and the J segment 9 bases; nucleotides outside the gene matches: 13. Germline CDR1 is GTSNPN and CDR2 is SVGIG (reference sequence). CDR3 size: 16 residues. The CDR3 protein is CAWSENPGQGRGEQFF. The CDR3 bases are TGTGCCTGGAGTGAAAATCCGGGACAGGGACGCGGTGAGCAGTTCTTC.

The chain couples TRBV5-6 to TRBJ2-1; TRBD2 agrees at 11 bases. V lost 1 base, J lost 6 bases, and 6 bases stayed unmatched. CDR1 and CDR2 (germline): SGHDT, YYEEEE. CDR3 size: 16 residues. The CDR3 DNA follows: TGTGCCAGCAGCTTGAGTTTTAGCGGGGGGGCCAATGAGCAGTTCTTC. Translation: CASSLSFSGGANEQFF. Full variable domain (outside the CDR3, taken from reference TRBV5-6 and TRBJ2-1): DAGVTQSPTHLIKTRGQQVTLRCSPKSGHDTVSWYQQALGQGPQFIFQYYEEEERQRGNFPDRFSGHQFPNYSSELNVNALLLGDSALYLCASSLSFSGGANEQFFGPGTRLTVL.

In this sample, this clone turned up once. The chain couples TRBV29-1 to TRBJ1-1; D call uncertain. Per the germline V gene, CDR1 is SQVTM and CDR2 is ANQGSEA. V lost 3 bases and J lost 11, with 13 bases in between. The CDR3 is made up of 11 amino acids. This CDR3 is CSVDHTEHAFF. In DNA, the CDR3 is TGCAGCGTTGACCACACAGAACACGCTTTCTTT.

V and J are TRBV11-1 and TRBJ1-1; TRBD1 matches 10 bases. CDR3 length: 14 residues. Looked up from germline, CDR1 is SGHAT and CDR2 is FQDESV (reference sequence). V was pared by 5 bases and J by 3 bases, with 3 bases of the junction left unmatched. In DNA, the CDR3 is TGTGCCAGCAGCCGACAGGGGGCGGACACTGAAGCTTTCTTT. Encoded protein: CASSRQGADTEAFF.

This chain connects TRBV2 to TRBJ2-7; D is ambiguous. V lost 4 bases, J lost 4 bases, and 11 bases lay in between. Germline values: CDR1 SNHLY, CDR2 FYNNEI. CDR3 size: 13 residues. The CDR3 nucleotides read TGTGCCAGCAGTGCTCTGATGATTTACGAGCAGTACTTC. Translated: CASSALMIYEQYF. Supplemented by reference TRBV2 and TRBJ2-7, the full variable domain reads EPEVTQTPSHQVTQMGQEVILRCVPISNHLYFYWYRQILGQKVEFLVSFYNNEISEKSEIFDDQFSVERPDGSNFTLKIRSTKLEDSAMYFCASSALMIYEQYFGPGTRLTVT.

The CDR3 DNA reads TGTGCCAGCAGTCCCCGGGGGCGCGGGGGCTACACCTTC. This codes for CASSPRGRGGYTF. The chain uses TRBV25-1 and TRBJ1-2; tentatively, D is TRBD1 (6 bases). V dropped 5 bases and J dropped 8 bases, with 15 bases sitting between them. This CDR3 comprises 13 residues. CDR1 MGHDK and CDR2 SYGVNS come from the germline V gene.

V gene TRBV5-5 combines with J gene TRBJ2-7; perhaps TRBD1 as D (7 bases). Germline V lookup: CDR1 SGHKS, CDR2 YYEKEE (reference sequence). The CDR3 extends over 17 amino acids. Trimming removed 3 bases at V and 2 bases at J, with 21 bases between. CDR3 region: CASSSIRGRGDPYEQYF. The DNA of the CDR3 is TGTGCCAGCAGCTCCATCCGCGGCAGGGGGGATCCCTACGAGCAGTACTTC.

The chain combines TRBV19 with TRBJ2-7; 7 bases are shared with TRBD1. Looked up from germline, CDR1 is LNHDA and CDR2 is SQIVND (reference sequence). The CDR3 runs 15 residues. Trimming at V came to 6 bases and at J to 3 bases, leaving 11 bases not matched to a gene. The CDR3 DNA is TGTGCCAGTAGCACCGGGACAGCCATCCTCTACGAGCAGTACTTC. This gives the protein CASSTGTAILYEQYF. The full variable domain, with the rest looked up from reference TRBV19 and TRBJ2-7, is DGGITQSPKYLFRKEGQNVTLSCEQNLNHDAMYWYRQDPGQGLRLIYYSQIVNDFQKGDIAEGYSVSREKKESFPLTVTSAQKNPTAFYLCASSTGTAILYEQYFGPGTRLTVT.